A selection of T cell receptor beta chains follows, all from one sample in a study of T cell repertoires in cytomegalovirus infection. Their target antigens are unknown. Each CDR3 protein is one row after TCRdb ran MiXCR on the reads. The profile shows about 700,000 distinct CDR3 sequences, roughly a third of them singletons. The material sequenced was cultured PBMCs, taken from culture after CMV antigen stimulation. All receptors come from a human donor in good health (CMV status not recorded). Some clones in this sample may be carry-over from other donors' samples. CDR3s include the opening cysteine and the closing phenylalanine or tryptophan. A D gene is named only where the DNA matches it firmly. The size field is filled for only some rows; it gives once, few, many or a size class.

.	TRBD1	TRBV15	TRBJ2-3	TGTGCCACGGCGAATCACAGGGGAACGGGCACAGATACGCAGTATTTT	CATANHRGTGTDTQYF
many	.	TRBV7-2	TRBJ2-1	TGTGCCAGCAGCTTAACCCGGGACTTGACTAATGAGCAGTTCTTC	CASSLTRDLTNEQFF
.	.	TRBV7-9	TRBJ2-2	TGTGCCAGCAGCGCAGGGGCAGGGGAGCTGTTTTTT	CASSAGAGELFF
few	.	TRBV9	TRBJ2-5	TGTGCCAGCAGCGGAGGACAGTACCAAGAGACCCAGTACTTC	CASSGGQYQETQYF
.	.	TRBV4-1	TRBJ1-5	TGCGCCAGCAGCCAAGCGGGAACGCAGGCAGGGCCCCAGCATTTT	CASSQAGTQAGPQHF
.	.	TRBV2	TRBJ2-7	TGTGCCAGCAGTCGGGACGTTTCCTACGAGCAGTACTTC	CASSRDVSYEQYF
.	.	TRBV20-1	TRBJ2-3	TGCAGTGTTACGAGGGGAGAAAGGAATACGCAGTATTTT	CSVTRGERNTQYF
few	.	TRBV5-1	TRBJ1-1	TGCGCCAGCAGCTTGGCCGACAGATACGACACTGAAGCTTTCTTT	CASSLADRYDTEAFF
.	.	TRBV7-2	TRBJ2-5	TGTGCCAGCAGCTTAGCGGCTAGCGTAGAGACCCAGTACTTC	CASSLAASVETQYF
.	.	TRBV7-9	TRBJ1-1	TGTGCCACCGAAACTGGGACTGAAGCTTTCTTT	CATETGTEAFF
.	.	TRBV6-8	TRBJ2-1	TGTGCCAGCATTGAGCGGAATGAGCAGTTCTTC	CASIERNEQFF
few	.	TRBV7-9	TRBJ1-4	TGTGCCAGCAGCTTAGAGGGAACAGGGACGCCTAATGAAAAACTGTTTTTT	CASSLEGTGTPNEKLFF
.	.	TRBV7-6	TRBJ2-7	TGTGCCAGCAGCTTAGCAAGTATCACGGCGGGGGAGCAGTACTTC	CASSLASITAGEQYF
few	TRBD2	TRBV12-3/TRBV12-4	TRBJ2-7	TGTGCCAGCAGTTTTGGGCTAGCGGGAAGCTCCTACGAGCAGTACTTC	CASSFGLAGSSYEQYF
many	.	TRBV7-2	TRBJ1-1	TGTGCCAGCAGGGCGGCGGGGGCGCGGAGTGCGGAAGCTTTCTTT	CASRAAGARSAEAFF
.	.	TRBV20-1	TRBJ1-5	TGCAGTGCCGGTGGGATTTATAGCAATCAGCCCCAGCATTTT	CSAGGIYSNQPQHF
.	TRBD1	TRBV4-2	TRBJ1-3	TGTGCCAGCAGCCGCTTGGACAGGGGGGGTTCTGGAAACACCATATATTTT	CASSRLDRGGSGNTIYF
.	.	TRBV6-1	TRBJ1-2	TGTGCCAGCAGTGAAGGGGCTGCGAATTATGGCTACACCTTC	CASSEGAANYGYTF
.	.	TRBV14	TRBJ2-5	TGTGCCAGCAGCCAAGTTAAAGAGACCCAGTACTTC	CASSQVKETQYF